Listed below are T cell receptor beta chains from one sample, sequenced in a study of PD-1 blockade in classical Hodgkin lymphoma. Profiled with immunoSEQ multiplex PCR; TCRdb holds only in-frame clones, not every one. The sample consists of about 60,000 clones, under 95% of them appearing once. Specimen: peripheral blood mononuclear cells (PBMCs), collected at baseline. These receptors came from a human donor with classical Hodgkin lymphoma. Each CDR3 is given with its conserved first and last residue. A D gene is named only where the DNA matches it firmly. Clone size appears in some rows only: once, few, many, or a class for an expanded clone.

V gene	clone size	D gene	J gene	CDR3 protein	CDR3 DNA
TRBV27	-	-	TRBJ1-5	CASSLAGQNNQPQHF	TGTGCCAGCAGTTTAGCCGGACAGAACAATCAGCCCCAGCATTTT
TRBV11-2	-	-	TRBJ2-5	CASSLRTVQETQYF	TGTGCCAGCAGCTTAAGAACAGTGCAAGAGACCCAGTACTTC
TRBV27	-	-	TRBJ2-7	CASSFLPMGVYEQYF	TGTGCCAGCAGTTTCCTCCCCATGGGGGTCTACGAGCAGTACTTC
TRBV4-1	-	TRBD2	TRBJ2-7	CASSQEGLSGRHRYEQYF	TGCGCCAGCAGCCAAGAGGGCTTAAGCGGGAGACACCGCTACGAGCAGTACTTC
TRBV5-4	-	-	TRBJ1-1	CASNLEDKDTEAFF	TGTGCCAGCAATCTTGAGGATAAGGACACTGAAGCTTTCTTT
TRBV4-2	-	-	TRBJ2-7	CASSPKDGPGSYEQYF	TGTGCCAGCAGCCCGAAGGACGGTCCCGGATCCTACGAGCAGTACTTC
TRBV11-3	-	-	TRBJ2-3	CASSFGLSDTQYF	TGTGCCAGCAGCTTTGGACTTTCAGATACGCAGTATTTT
TRBV5-4	-	TRBD2	TRBJ2-2	CASSILAGRDTGELFF	TGTGCCAGCAGCATTCTAGCGGGAAGGGACACCGGGGAGCTGTTTTTT
TRBV4-1	-	TRBD2	TRBJ2-5	CASSQKRGYQETQYF	TGCGCCAGCAGCCAGAAGCGGGGGTACCAAGAGACCCAGTACTTC
TRBV5-1	-	TRBD2	TRBJ2-2	CASSLALAGSTGELFF	TGCGCCAGCAGCTTGGCACTAGCGGGGAGCACCGGGGAGCTGTTTTTT
TRBV7-9	once	-	TRBJ2-7	CASSFKGAGEQYF	TGTGCCAGCAGCTTCAAAGGGGCGGGGGAGCAGTACTTC
TRBV6-1	-	TRBD1	TRBJ2-2	CASSEDGQGAFRELFF	TGTGCCAGCAGTGAAGATGGACAGGGGGCGTTCAGGGAGCTGTTTTTT
TRBV25-1	few	-	TRBJ1-1	CATSHDLNTEAFF	TGTGCCACCTCCCACGACCTAAACACTGAAGCTTTCTTT
TRBV6-1	-	-	TRBJ1-1	CASSEEYRVGTEAFF	TGTGCCAGCAGTGAAGAGTACAGGGTGGGGACTGAAGCTTTCTTT
TRBV5-1	once	-	TRBJ2-3	CASSLVGGISTDTQYF	TGCGCCAGCAGCTTAGTTGGCGGGATTAGCACAGATACGCAGTATTTT
TRBV18	once	TRBD2	TRBJ2-5	CASSPVSGRETQYF	TGTGCCAGCTCACCAGTTAGCGGGAGGGAGACCCAGTACTTC
TRBV28	-	TRBD1	TRBJ2-7	CASSSIPTGGVEQYF	TGTGCCAGCAGTTCTATCCCGACAGGGGGGGTCGAGCAGTACTTC